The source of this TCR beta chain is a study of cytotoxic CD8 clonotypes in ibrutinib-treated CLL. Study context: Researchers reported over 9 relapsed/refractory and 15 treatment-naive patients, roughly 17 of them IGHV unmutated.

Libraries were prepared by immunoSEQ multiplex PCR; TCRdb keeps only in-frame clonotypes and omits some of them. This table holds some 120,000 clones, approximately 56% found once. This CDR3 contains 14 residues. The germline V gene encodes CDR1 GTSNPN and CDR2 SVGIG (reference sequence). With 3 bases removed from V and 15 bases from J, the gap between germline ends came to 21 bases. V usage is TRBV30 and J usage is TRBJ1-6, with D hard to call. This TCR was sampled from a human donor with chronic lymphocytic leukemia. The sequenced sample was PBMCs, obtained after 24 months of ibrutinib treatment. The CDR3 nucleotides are TGTGCCTGGAGGAAGCGGGGTGGAACGGACCTCCTCCACTTT. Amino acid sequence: CAWRKRGGTDLLHF. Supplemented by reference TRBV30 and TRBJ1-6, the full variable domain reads SQTIHQWPATLVQPVGSPLSLECTVEGTSNPNLYWYRQAAGRGLQLLFYSVGIGQISSEVPQNLSASRPQDRQFILSSKKLLLSDSGFYLCAWRKRGGTDLLHFGNGTRLTVT.